One T cell receptor beta chain is described in this entry. The antigen is not known. TCRdb independently ran MiXCR on the reads; one entry per CDR3 protein. The sample has around 900,000 distinct CDR3 sequences; about a third are singletons. This entry is derived from a study of T cell repertoires in cytomegalovirus infection. The overall study: Recently identified HLA-C-restricted CMV epitopes were used, and well-studied HLA-B-restricted CMV epitopes were used as well. Both CMV infection and a matching HLA type were indicated by public TCR beta signatures. Study-level results: The cumulative frequency of public TCR beta families distinguished individuals who carried CMV together with the relevant HLA.

V was cut by 2 bases and J by 3 bases, with 11 bases left in between. The CDR3 is 14 residues long. Germline V gene data show CDR1 as SGHAT and CDR2 as FQNNGV. This sequence joins TRBV11-2 and TRBJ2-7; D gene ambiguous. The sequence was collected from a human donor in good health (CMV status not recorded). Some clones in this sample may be carry-over from other donors' samples. The source was cultured CD8+ T cells from PBMCs, collected from culture after CMV antigen stimulation. CDR3 protein: CASSLWSSSYEQYF. The CDR3 DNA follows: TGTGCCAGCAGCTTATGGAGTAGCAGCTACGAGCAGTACTTC.